The clone carrying this T cell receptor (beta chain) appeared a few times. What it recognizes is unknown. TCRdb re-analysed the 5' RACE reads in MiXCR, keeping a single row per CDR3 protein. In the table there are some 290,000 distinct CDR3 sequences, approximately 20% of which are singletons. These data originate in a study of CD8 T cells in ankylosing spondylitis. The study, taken as a whole, reports: Disease-linked clones reportedly showed significant enrichment in matched ankylosing spondylitis synovial fluid. A TCR beta motif of several highly homologous variants seemed to mark ankylosing spondylitis blood.

The V gene's germline CDR1 is SGHVS and CDR2 FNYEAQ. This CDR3 contains 15 residues. Deletions cut 5 bases from V and 1 base from J, with 14 bases between. The source of this sequence is a male donor with ankylosing spondylitis or in good health (not recorded which). Sequencing was carried out using blood, either unsorted or a sorted T cell fraction (not recorded which). The chain has TRBV7-6 and TRBJ1-1, with D possibly matching TRBD1 (5 bases). The CDR3: CASSPSRGGNTEAFF. The DNA of the CDR3 is TGTGCCAGCAGCCCCTCACGGGGCGGGAACACTGAAGCTTTCTTT.